Listed here are 25 T cell receptor beta chains from one sample, sequenced in a study of T-cell reconstitution after alpha-beta-depleted transplantation in children. The authors prepared the TCRbeta library with unique molecular identifiers. One entry per CDR3 protein, called by TCRdb with MiXCR from the PCR reads. The data contain about 360,000 distinct CDR3 sequences, about 14% of them singletons. Sequences were derived from PBMCs, sampled from the stem cell graft. The receptor set was obtained from a human donor who donated a stem cell graft to a child with Fanconi anemia.

This clonotype has just a few counts. The chain is built from TRBV12-3 or TRBV12-4 and TRBJ2-7, with a weak D call TRBD1 (5 bases). The CDR3 has 15 amino acids. Deletions cut 8 bases from V and 6 bases from J, with 23 bases between. This chain's CDR3 is CASSPTGKNLLEQYF. CDR3 DNA: TGTGCCAGCTCTCCTACAGGAAAAAACCTCCTCGAGCAGTACTTC.

This clonotype was seen a few times. This sequence joins TRBV20-1 and TRBJ2-7; 7 bases are shared with TRBD1. V lost 3 bases to trimming and J lost 4 bases; unmatched junction nucleotides: 12. CDR1 DFQATT and CDR2 SNEGSKA come from the germline V gene (reference sequence). CDR3 length equals 15 residues. The CDR3 coding sequence is TGCAGTGCTAGTTATCGTGACAGGGTCTCGTACGAGCAGTACTTC. Its translation: CSASYRDRVSYEQYF.

In its sample, this clonotype was seen a few times. The junction departs from the called germline gene at one end, perhaps through a read error. The CDR3 coding sequence is TGTGCTAGTGGTTTGTTTTTGGGGACCCGAGGGACAGGGATGATCTTC. This gives the protein CASGLFLGTRGTGMIF. The genes are TRBV12-5 and TRBJ2-1, with TRBD1 matching 9 bases. Germline CDR1 and CDR2: LGHNT and FRNRAP. This CDR3 is built from 16 residues.

The chain links TRBV7-2 to TRBJ2-2; D is perhaps TRBD2 (5 bases). Germline loops: CDR1 SGHTA, CDR2 FQGNSA. The CDR3 is made up of 16 amino acids. Trimming took 5 bases from V and 1 from J, leaving 14 bases between them. CDR3 in amino acids: CASSTPTGWNTGELFF. The CDR3 DNA sequence: TGTGCCAGCAGCACACCAACGGGGTGGAACACCGGGGAGCTGTTTTTT.

In its sample, this clonotype was seen a few times. The rearrangement links TRBV11-2 to TRBJ1-4; D is unresolved. Per germline, CDR1 SGHAT and CDR2 FQNNGV. The CDR3 runs 14 residues. The germline V and J ends were trimmed by 3 bases and 11 bases, with 16 bases remaining between them. The CDR3 loop reads CASSLVVFAGKLFF. In DNA form, the CDR3 reads TGTGCCAGCAGCTTGGTGGTATTTGCGGGGAAACTGTTTTTT.

Ten or more counts support this clonotype. This sequence joins TRBV20-1 and TRBJ1-1; possible D gene TRBD1, 5 bases. The CDR3 has 12 residues. V dropped 8 bases and J dropped 2 bases, with 12 bases sitting between them. Germline CDR1 DFQATT, CDR2 SNEGSKA (reference sequence). CDR3 coding DNA: TGCAGTTTTAGGGGACCTAACACTGAAGCTTTCTTT. It specifies CSFRGPNTEAFF.

This clonotype was observed at least ten times. CDR3 nucleotide sequence: TGTGCCAGCAGCTCGGACAGGGCCTCCGGCTACACCTTC. Its translation: CASSSDRASGYTF. This chain uses TRBV12-3 or TRBV12-4 with TRBJ1-2, with 8 bases identical to TRBD1. This CDR3 is built from 13 residues. Losses at the gene ends were 6 bases for V and 8 bases for J; bases not matched to a gene: 8.

This rearrangement joins TRBV24-1 to TRBJ2-1; 12 nucleotides match TRBD2. CDR1 and CDR2 from the germline V gene are KGHDR and SFDVKD. V was pared by 4 bases and J by 8 bases, with 8 bases of the junction left unmatched. The CDR3 covers 16 residues. CDR3 residues: CATSEPLAGGKDEQFF. CDR3 bases: TGTGCCACCAGTGAGCCACTAGCGGGGGGCAAGGATGAGCAGTTCTTC.

This clonotype was recorded a few times. The chain carries TRBV18 and TRBJ1-1; D is uncertain. CDR1 KGHSH and CDR2 LQKENI come from the germline V gene. Trimming took 0 bases from V and 1 from J, leaving 12 bases between them. This CDR3 contains 16 residues. CDR3 amino acids: CASSPPSRLSNTEAFF. CDR3 DNA sequence: TGTGCCAGCTCACCACCAAGCCGGTTATCGAACACTGAAGCTTTCTTT. Full variable domain (remainder filled in from reference TRBV18 and TRBJ1-1): NAGVMQNPRHLVRRRGQEARLRCSPMKGHSHVYWYRQLPEEGLKFMVYLQKENIIDESGMPKERFSAEFPKEGPSILRIQQVVRGDSAAYFCASSPPSRLSNTEAFFGQGTRLTVV.

The chain links TRBV29-1 to TRBJ2-4; TRBD1 aligns across 8 bases. The germline gives CDR1 SQVTM, CDR2 ANQGSEA. The CDR3 consists of 15 residues. J was trimmed by 5 bases and V by 1 base; bases with no gene match: 7. The CDR3 DNA follows: TGCAGCGTTGAAGGGGGCGACAGGGGCCAAAACATTCAGTACTTC. Translated: CSVEGGDRGQNIQYF.

This clonotype was recorded a few times. This chain uses TRBV19 with TRBJ1-6; TRBD1 matches at 9 bases. Trimming removed 5 bases from V and 7 bases from J; junction bases left unmatched: 3. From germline, CDR1 is LNHDA and CDR2 SQIVND (reference sequence). CDR3 length equals 14 residues. CDR3 DNA: TGTGCCAGTAGTCGGGACAGGGACAATTCACCCCTCCACTTT. It is translated as CASSRDRDNSPLHF.

The genes are TRBV2 and TRBJ1-2; D is unclear. Germline-derived CDR1 and CDR2 are SNHLY and FYNNEI. V shed 0 bases and J shed 8 bases, with 10 bases lying between them. The CDR3 totals 13 residues. The chain's CDR3 is CASSEAHQSGYTF. In nucleotides, the CDR3 is TGTGCCAGCAGTGAAGCGCATCAGAGCGGCTACACCTTC.

The V and J genes are TRBV6-1 and TRBJ1-2, with 7 bases lining up with TRBD1. Germline V gene lookup returns CDR1 MNHNS and CDR2 SASEGT. J was trimmed by 10 bases and V by 6 bases; bases with no gene match: 11. The CDR3 covers 13 residues. The CDR3 reads CASSRLTGTDYTF. The CDR3 nucleotides are TGTGCCAGCAGCCGACTTACCGGGACAGACTACACCTTC.

This clonotype was counted a few times. This chain links TRBV7-9 with TRBJ1-2; unclear D gene. The germline V gene has CDR1 SEHNR and CDR2 FQNEAQ (reference sequence). The CDR3 totals 14 residues. The V end was cut by 1 base, the J end by 6 bases, with 12 bases between. As DNA, the CDR3 is TGTGCCAGCAGCTTAGTGGCGGATGTCGATGGCTACACCTTC. Amino acid sequence: CASSLVADVDGYTF.

The chain carries TRBV5-1 and TRBJ2-2; TRBD2 agrees at 15 bases. The CDR3 is 17 amino acids. With 3 bases clipped from V and 7 bases from J, the junction kept 7 bases outside the gene matches. CDR1 and CDR2 (germline): SGHRS, YFSETQ. The CDR3 DNA reads TGCGCCAGCAGCTCCGGACTAGCGGGGGGGCTCGGCGGGGAGCTGTTTTTT. Its translation: CASSSGLAGGLGGELFF. Variable domain in full (rest from reference TRBV5-1 and TRBJ2-2): KAGVTQTPRYLIKTRGQQVTLSCSPISGHRSVSWYQQTPGQGLQFLFEYFSETQRNKGNFPGRFSGRQFSNSRSEMNVSTLELGDSALYLCASSSGLAGGLGGELFFGEGSRLTVL.

This clonotype was seen a few times. The gene calls are TRBV28 and TRBJ2-1; 7 bases are shared with TRBD1. CDR3 size: 16 residues. Germline-derived CDR1 and CDR2 are MDHEN and SYDVKM. The junction had 10 bases not matched to a gene; V was cut back by 2 bases and J by 6 bases. The CDR3 is CASSLRRGRGGNEQFF. CDR3 nucleotides: TGTGCCAGCAGTTTAAGAAGGGGGCGCGGTGGCAATGAGCAGTTCTTC.

The CDR3 loop is CASRGQALGSYEQYF. CDR3 sequence (DNA): TGTGCCAGCAGGGGACAGGCCTTGGGCTCCTACGAGCAGTACTTC. This chain uses TRBV27 with TRBJ2-7; 8 positions match TRBD1. V was clipped by 6 bases and J by 0 bases; unmatched bases: 7. CDR3 length: 15 amino acids. From germline, CDR1 is MNHEY and CDR2 SMNVEV (reference sequence).

The V call is TRBV7-9, the J call TRBJ1-5; 10 bases agree with TRBD1. Per germline, CDR1 SEHNR and CDR2 FQNEAQ (reference sequence). CDR3 size: 15 residues. J was trimmed by 6 bases and V by 5 bases; bases with no gene match: 7. The CDR3 DNA sequence: TGTGCCAGCAGCCCCGGGACAGGGGACTTTCAGCCCCAGCATTTT. It codes for CASSPGTGDFQPQHF.

The sample holds a few counts of this clonotype. V gene TRBV6-1 combines with J gene TRBJ1-5; 7 nucleotides line up with TRBD1. Germline lookup yields CDR1 MNHNS and CDR2 SASEGT. V was pared by 8 bases and J by 6 bases, with 10 bases of the junction left unmatched. There are 14 residues in the CDR3. The CDR3 nucleotides are TGTGCCAGCTCGGGAGGGGGCGGGTCTCAGCCCCAGCATTTT. It specifies CASSGGGGSQPQHF.

In its sample, this clonotype was seen a few times. V usage is TRBV5-1 and J usage is TRBJ1-1, with 11 bases aligning to TRBD1. Losses at the gene ends were 4 bases for V and 7 bases for J; bases not matched to a gene: 9. CDR1 SGHRS and CDR2 YFSETQ come from the germline V gene. This CDR3 is built from 15 residues. CDR3 coding DNA: TGCGCCAGCAGCCTCACTTCCGGGACAGGGGGTGAAGCTTTCTTT. It specifies CASSLTSGTGGEAFF.

This CDR3 reads CSVHATYEQYF. The CDR3 nucleotides read TGCAGCGTTCATGCAACCTACGAGCAGTACTTC. V usage is TRBV29-1 and J usage is TRBJ2-7; D call uncertain. Germline CDR1 is SQVTM and CDR2 is ANQGSEA. CDR3 size: 11 residues. Trimming pared 5 bases from V and 2 bases from J, leaving 7 bases between.

This clonotype has a handful of counts. CDR3 bases: TGCAGCGTTATAGGACAGGGGGTATACAATGAGCAGTTCTTC. Its protein product is CSVIGQGVYNEQFF. The chain couples TRBV29-1 to TRBJ2-1; TRBD1 matches 10 bases. The CDR3 is 14 residues long. Trimming cost V 5 bases and J 4 bases; bases outside gene matches: 5. Germline lookup yields CDR1 SQVTM and CDR2 ANQGSEA.

This clonotype has a handful of counts. J is TRBJ1-1 and V is TRBV5-1, with D possibly TRBD1 on 6 matching bases. Trimming cost V 5 bases and J 5 bases, with 16 bases left between them. CDR3 length equals 14 residues. The germline V gene has CDR1 SGHRS and CDR2 YFSETQ. CDR3 sequence (DNA): TGCGCCAGCAGACAGGGACGGGGTGAGACTGAAGCTTTCTTT. Translated: CASRQGRGETEAFF.

This clonotype has a handful of counts. The chain couples TRBV6-1 to TRBJ1-1, with 9 bases aligning to TRBD1. The CDR3 is 15 residues long. In germline, CDR1 is MNHNS, CDR2 SASEGT. With V trimmed by 6 bases and J by 5 bases, 10 bases remained unmatched. CDR3 coding DNA: TGTGCCAGCAGCACAGAGGGACAGGGAGGTACTGAAGCTTTCTTT. This encodes CASSTEGQGGTEAFF.

This clonotype was counted between two and nine times. Because it lacks the conserved phenylalanine or tryptophan at the end, this CDR3 is likely a read error. The chain employs TRBV5-1 and TRBJ1-1; possible D gene TRBD1, 5 bases. With 4 bases removed from V and 0 bases from J, the gap between germline ends came to 16 bases. CDR1 and CDR2 from the germline V gene are SGHRS and YFSETQ. The CDR3 covers 16 residues. DNA of the CDR3: TGCGCCAGCAGCCCGAACCCCGGACAACTGAACACTGAAGCTTTCTAT. Its protein product is CASSPNPGQLNTEAFY.